These 30 T cell receptor beta chains originate from one sample sequenced in a study of shared clonotypes between healthy human individuals. Libraries were prepared by immunoSEQ multiplex PCR; TCRdb keeps only in-frame clonotypes and omits some of them. The sample consists of around 1.4 million clones, approximately 98.5% of them appearing once. The material sequenced was naive CD4+ T cells sorted from blood. Subset noted: CD45RA+ positively selected. The receptors derive from a young man in good health.

The chain couples TRBV6-1 to TRBJ2-7; TRBD1 aligns across 8 bases. Germline trimming cut 6 bases from V and 1 base from J; bases unmatched to any gene: 5. This CDR3 is 14 amino acids long. Germline V gene lookup returns CDR1 MNHNS and CDR2 SASEGT. CDR3 sequence (DNA): TGTGCCAGCAGCCCGCAGGGGGCTTCCTACGAGCAGTACTTC. Protein sequence: CASSPQGASYEQYF.

V is TRBV6-5 and J is TRBJ1-3; 11 bases match TRBD1. Trimming removed 4 bases from V and 5 bases from J; junction bases left unmatched: 4. Germline CDR1 is MNHEY and CDR2 is SVGAGI. The CDR3 loop spans 15 amino acids. CDR3 protein: CASSWGTGGRNTIYF. The CDR3 DNA follows: TGTGCCAGCAGTTGGGGGACAGGGGGTAGAAACACCATATATTTT.

The V call is TRBV7-6, the J call TRBJ2-2; D is uncertain. The germline V and J ends were trimmed by 2 bases and 0 bases, with 16 bases remaining between them. CDR1 is SGHVS and CDR2 is FNYEAQ in the germline V gene. The CDR3 spans 18 residues. The CDR3 spells CASSLNLVRTPNTGELFF. In nucleotides, the CDR3 is TGTGCCAGCAGCTTAAACTTGGTTCGGACGCCGAACACCGGGGAGCTGTTTTTT.

The rearrangement links TRBV30 to TRBJ2-7; D is perhaps TRBD1 or TRBD2 (5 bases each). The germline gives CDR1 GTSNPN, CDR2 SVGIG (reference sequence). Trimming cost V 5 bases and J 4 bases, with 21 bases left between them. The CDR3 consists of 15 residues. For the CDR3, the DNA is TGTGCCTGGTCTTCAGGGACCGGTAGTTATTACGAGCAGTACTTC. Its protein product is CAWSSGTGSYYEQYF.

The chain's CDR3 is CAISHVATGSYNEQFF. In DNA form, the CDR3 reads TGTGCCATCAGTCATGTGGCGACAGGCTCCTACAATGAGCAGTTCTTC. The V and J genes are TRBV10-3 and TRBJ2-1, with a tentative D call TRBD1 (6 bases). This CDR3 is built from 16 residues. Germline V CDR1 and CDR2: ENHRY, SYGVKD. The V end lost 5 bases, the J end lost 0 bases, and 14 bases lay between the germline ends.

The rearrangement joins TRBV15 to TRBJ2-7; 13 bases match TRBD2. This CDR3 comprises 17 residues. In germline, CDR1 is LNHNV, CDR2 YYDKDF (reference sequence). Trimming took 5 bases from V and 3 from J; bases not matched to a gene: 10. For the CDR3, the DNA is TGTGCCACCAGCGGGAGGACTAGCGGGAGAACCCGCTACGAGCAGTACTTC. It yields the protein CATSGRTSGRTRYEQYF.

Written as DNA, the CDR3 is TGTGCCAGCAGTCGCCCGGGTCCCAACGAGCAGTACTTC. It codes for CASSRPGPNEQYF. The chain has TRBV2 and TRBJ2-7, with D uncertain. The CDR3 is 13 amino acids. Trimming shortened V by 5 bases and J by 5 bases, and 13 bases separated the two germline ends. Germline CDR1 reads SNHLY; CDR2 reads FYNNEI.

The J gene is TRBJ2-1, the V gene TRBV5-4; tentatively, D is TRBD2 (5 bases). Trimming took 4 bases from V and 2 from J, leaving 10 bases between them. Germline CDR1 SGHNT, CDR2 YYREEE (reference sequence). This CDR3 is 14 amino acids long. The CDR3: CASSRLQPYNEQFF. CDR3 DNA: TGTGCCAGCAGCCGACTACAACCCTACAATGAGCAGTTCTTC.

V is TRBV19 and J is TRBJ2-1, with D possibly being TRBD1 (6 bases). Germline values: CDR1 LNHDA, CDR2 SQIVND (reference sequence). The CDR3 runs to 14 residues. Trimming took off 8 bases at V and 3 bases at J, with 14 bases between the two ends. In DNA form, the CDR3 reads TGTGCCAGTGGAGTGGACAGATACTACAATGAGCAGTTCTTC. Translation: CASGVDRYYNEQFF.

The chain uses TRBV19 and TRBJ2-3, with D tentatively TRBD2 (7 bases). In germline, CDR1 is LNHDA, CDR2 SQIVND (reference sequence). Trimming removed 3 bases at V and 0 bases at J, with 13 bases between. This CDR3 contains 16 residues. DNA of the CDR3: TGTGCCAGTAGTATGGGGGGGCTCTCTAGCACAGATACGCAGTATTTT. Protein product: CASSMGGLSSTDTQYF. The whole variable domain, filled in from reference TRBV19 and TRBJ2-3, reads DGGITQSPKYLFRKEGQNVTLSCEQNLNHDAMYWYRQDPGQGLRLIYYSQIVNDFQKGDIAEGYSVSREKKESFPLTVTSAQKNPTAFYLCASSMGGLSSTDTQYFGPGTRLTVL.

The rearrangement links TRBV2 to TRBJ2-1; 8 nucleotides match TRBD1. Germline-derived CDR1 and CDR2 are SNHLY and FYNNEI. The CDR3 sequence is 12 residues long. Trimming cost V 5 bases and J 6 bases; bases outside gene matches: 0. CDR3 in DNA: TGTGCCAGCAGTACAGGGGGCAATGAGCAGTTCTTC. It encodes CASSTGGNEQFF.

The chain is built from TRBV7-9 and TRBJ2-1; TRBD2 agrees at 11 bases. The CDR3 covers 15 residues. Germline CDR1 reads SEHNR; CDR2 reads FQNEAQ (reference sequence). V shed 5 bases and J 4 bases; nucleotides not matched to a gene: 4. The CDR3 nucleotides are TGTGCCAGCAGCCTTAGCGGGGGGGTATACAATGAGCAGTTCTTC. It specifies CASSLSGGVYNEQFF.

This rearrangement joins TRBV19 to TRBJ1-2; the D is unclear. This CDR3 is 13 amino acids long. From germline, CDR1 is LNHDA and CDR2 SQIVND (reference sequence). V was trimmed by 7 bases and J by 2 bases, leaving 11 bases between them. CDR3 in amino acids: CASNYGVNYGYTF. CDR3 nucleotide sequence: TGTGCCAGTAACTACGGGGTAAACTATGGCTACACCTTC.

The chain employs TRBV21-1 and TRBJ2-1; the D segment call TRBD2 is taken from the table without a DNA check. TRBV21-1 corresponds to a pseudogene. This CDR3 spans 12 amino acids. CDR3 protein: CASSVPGTQQFF. CDR3 in DNA: TGTGCCAGCAGCGTCCCCGGGACTCAGCAGTTCTTC.

This chain joins TRBV6-4 and TRBJ2-1; TRBD2 aligns across 7 bases. The CDR3 runs to 15 residues. Germline values: CDR1 MRHNA, CDR2 SNTAGT. With V trimmed by 0 bases and J by 5 bases, 4 bases remained unmatched. This chain's CDR3 is CASSDSLAAHNEQFF. The CDR3 DNA is TGTGCCAGCAGTGACTCTCTAGCGGCTCACAATGAGCAGTTCTTC.

The rearrangement joins TRBV7-2 to TRBJ1-2; D gene unclear. The V and J ends lost 5 bases and 5 bases respectively, with 12 bases between them. The V gene's germline CDR1 is SGHTA and CDR2 FQGNSA. The CDR3 covers 13 residues. CDR3 bases: TGTGCCAGCAGCGGGCCGGGCACATATGGCTACACCTTC. This translates into CASSGPGTYGYTF.

The chain employs TRBV28 and TRBJ2-7, with 7 bases that match TRBD2. V was clipped by 2 bases and J by 1 base; unmatched bases: 8. Looked up from germline, CDR1 is MDHEN and CDR2 is SYDVKM. The CDR3 is 16 residues long. The DNA of the CDR3 is TGTGCCAGCAGTTTACAGGTGGGAGGGTTATCCTACGAGCAGTACTTC. Translation: CASSLQVGGLSYEQYF.

V gene TRBV10-3 combines with J gene TRBJ2-2, with 8 bases fitting TRBD1. The CDR3 runs to 15 residues. The germline CDR1 and CDR2 sequences are ENHRY and SYGVKD. V lost 4 bases to trimming and J lost 6 bases; unmatched junction nucleotides: 7. CDR3 DNA sequence: TGTGCCATCAGTGTGTCCATACAGGGGGCCGGGGAGCTGTTTTTT. Its protein product is CAISVSIQGAGELFF.

The chain couples TRBV27 to TRBJ2-3; D gene unclear. Trimming took off 6 bases at V and 1 base at J, with 14 bases between the two ends. Germline V gene lookup returns CDR1 MNHEY and CDR2 SMNVEV (reference sequence). The length of the CDR3 is 15 residues. In DNA, the CDR3 is TGTGCCAGCAGGTCGCGGATCTTAGGCACAGATACGCAGTATTTT. Its translation is CASRSRILGTDTQYF.

Notes on this clone: Distinct nucleotide sequences in the sample also encode this CDR3. This chain joins TRBV27 and TRBJ1-5, with no clear D. Trimming removed 1 base at V and 3 bases at J, with 4 bases between. This CDR3 is 13 amino acids long. Germline V CDR1 and CDR2: MNHEY, SMNVEV (reference sequence). The CDR3 loop reads CASSLWVNQPQHF. DNA of the CDR3: TGTGCCAGCAGTTTATGGGTCAATCAGCCCCAGCATTTT.

CDR3 sequence (DNA): TGTGCCAGCAGCTTAGGTGCAGGGGTTTACGAGCAGTACTTC. Its translation is CASSLGAGVYEQYF. This sequence joins TRBV13 and TRBJ2-7; weak D call: TRBD1 (6 bases). V was pared by 0 bases and J by 4 bases, with 10 bases between. Germline V gene sequence: CDR1 PRHDT, CDR2 FYEKMQ (reference sequence). This CDR3 comprises 14 residues.

About this clone: At the DNA level, this CDR3 is encoded by other sequences in the same sample as well. This chain joins TRBV20-1 and TRBJ2-5, with unresolved D. The germline gives CDR1 DFQATT, CDR2 SNEGSKA (reference sequence). The V and J ends lost 1 base and 5 bases respectively, with 5 bases between them. CDR3 length: 11 residues. CDR3 sequence reads: CSARVSETQYF. CDR3 DNA sequence: TGCAGTGCTAGAGTGAGCGAGACCCAGTACTTC.

V gene TRBV25-1 combines with J gene TRBJ2-6, with a possible D match to TRBD1 (5 bases). Looked up from germline, CDR1 is MGHDK and CDR2 is SYGVNS. V gave up 3 bases and J gave up 5 bases, with 20 bases separating them. The CDR3 is 18 residues long. The CDR3 DNA is TGTGCCAGCAGTGATGGGAAAGCTGGACAAAGTCGGGCCAACGTCCTGACTTTC. This sequence encodes CASSDGKAGQSRANVLTF.

To note about this clone: At the DNA level, this CDR3 is encoded by other sequences in the same sample as well. The chain links TRBV5-1 to TRBJ2-1, with TRBD2 identical over 9 bases. CDR3 size: 15 residues. V gave up 0 bases and J gave up 4 bases; unmatched junction bases: 2. Germline V gene sequence: CDR1 SGHRS, CDR2 YFSETQ. The CDR3 here is CASSLASGAYNEQFF. In DNA, the CDR3 is TGCGCCAGCAGCTTGGCTAGCGGGGCATACAATGAGCAGTTCTTC. Combining the CDR3 with reference TRBV5-1 and TRBJ2-1 gives the whole variable domain KAGVTQTPRYLIKTRGQQVTLSCSPISGHRSVSWYQQTPGQGLQFLFEYFSETQRNKGNFPGRFSGRQFSNSRSEMNVSTLELGDSALYLCASSLASGAYNEQFFGPGTRLTVL.

The CDR3, as DNA: TGCAGCGTTGAGAGGGGACTCGGGACCCAGTACTTC. Residues: CSVERGLGTQYF. V and J are TRBV29-1 and TRBJ2-5; tentative D call: TRBD2 (6 bases). Trimming removed 3 bases from V and 7 bases from J, with 12 bases in between. The germline gives CDR1 SQVTM, CDR2 ANQGSEA. CDR3 length: 12 amino acids.

This clone appeared once. V usage is TRBV27 and J usage is TRBJ2-7, with 9 bases matching TRBD2. Germline CDR1 MNHEY, CDR2 SMNVEV (reference sequence). The CDR3 runs to 15 residues. Germline trimming cut 4 bases from V and 4 bases from J; bases unmatched to any gene: 8. The CDR3 DNA reads TGTGCCAGCAGTTGGGCGGGGGGGGCGGCTTACGAGCAGTACTTC. Its translation: CASSWAGGAAYEQYF.

The rearrangement links TRBV10-3 to TRBJ1-2; D not certain. V shed 8 bases and J shed 4 bases, with 11 bases lying between them. Germline CDR1 reads ENHRY; CDR2 reads SYGVKD. The CDR3 sequence is 12 residues long. The CDR3 protein is CAIQAMGYGYTF. In DNA form, the CDR3 reads TGTGCCATCCAAGCAATGGGCTATGGCTACACCTTC.

The CDR3 DNA is TGCAGCGCCCGGGACGGCAACTATGGCTACACCTTC. Encoded protein: CSARDGNYGYTF. V gene TRBV29-1 combines with J gene TRBJ1-2, with D perhaps matching TRBD1 (5 bases). Trimming left V 7 bases short and J 2 bases short, with 11 bases between. The CDR3 covers 12 residues. Germline V CDR1 and CDR2: SQVTM, ANQGSEA.

This clone appeared once. The DNA for the CDR3 is TGTGCCAGCAGCCCGACAGTTAGCGAGCAGTACTTC. As protein: CASSPTVSEQYF. This chain connects TRBV5-5 to TRBJ2-7, with a weak D call TRBD1 (5 bases). Trimming shortened V by 4 bases and J by 6 bases, and 11 bases separated the two germline ends. This CDR3 has 12 residues. CDR1 SGHKS and CDR2 YYEKEE come from the germline V gene (reference sequence).

V gene TRBV2 combines with J gene TRBJ2-2, with D perhaps TRBD1 or TRBD2 (5 bases each). The CDR3 loop spans 16 amino acids. The V and J ends lost 6 bases and 6 bases respectively, with 20 bases between them. Germline CDR1 SNHLY, CDR2 FYNNEI. CDR3: CASRYGTLDNAGELFF. The CDR3 DNA reads as TGTGCCAGCAGATATGGGACCCTGGACAACGCCGGGGAGCTGTTTTTT.